This T cell receptor beta chain derives from a study of T cell responses to AZD1222 COVID-19 vaccine. Study-level information: Analyses pooled second doses at about 4 or about 12 weeks.

Data came from immunoSEQ multiplex PCR; TCRdb stores just in-frame clones and leaves some out. The table has about 130,000 clones, 90% seen once. General study points: Without day 14 samples, only post-peak T cell repertoires were studied. Compared with day 0, the breadth and depth of the Spike-specific TCR repertoire rose significantly after two doses of AZD1222. White British ancestry dominated among donors, who included more females, and clonal diversity was possibly underestimated.

V was shortened by 0 bases and J by 4 bases, with 18 bases between the two germline ends. Germline CDR1 GTSNPN, CDR2 SVGIG (reference sequence). This CDR3 region has 16 residues. As to this clone: Its target is not known.

The sequence derives from an adult in good health. The source material was peripheral blood, sampled on day 0 of AZD1222 vaccination. The gene calls are TRBV30 and TRBJ1-1, with D hard to call. This CDR3 is CAWSVLLPRRGTEAFF. The CDR3 bases are TGTGCCTGGAGTGTACTGCTTCCGCGACGGGGCACTGAAGCTTTCTTT. Combining the CDR3 with reference TRBV30 and TRBJ1-1 gives the whole variable domain SQTIHQWPATLVQPVGSPLSLECTVEGTSNPNLYWYRQAAGRGLQLLFYSVGIGQISSEVPQNLSASRPQDRQFILSSKKLLLSDSGFYLCAWSVLLPRRGTEAFFGQGTRLTVV.